This entry features one TCR beta chain sequence. Its antigen is undetermined. Sequencing used immunoSEQ multiplex PCR; TCRdb keeps in-frame clones, though not all of them. The table lists under 170,000 clones, around nine tenths of them singletons. Trimming left V 1 base short and J 7 bases short, with 8 bases between. This CDR3 is built from 13 residues. Per germline, CDR1 MNHNS and CDR2 SASEGT. The data originate from a study of T cell responses to AZD1222 COVID-19 vaccine. Study observations and caveats: Breadth and depth of Spike-specific TCRs rose after two AZD1222 doses.

This sequence joins TRBV6-1 and TRBJ1-5, with D unclear. This specimen consisted of peripheral blood, obtained 28 days after the second AZD1222 dose. This TCR was recovered from an adult who received the AZD1222 COVID-19 vaccine. The CDR3 DNA follows: TGTGCCAGCAGTGAAGGGGTACGACAGCCCCAGCATTTT. It yields the protein CASSEGVRQPQHF.